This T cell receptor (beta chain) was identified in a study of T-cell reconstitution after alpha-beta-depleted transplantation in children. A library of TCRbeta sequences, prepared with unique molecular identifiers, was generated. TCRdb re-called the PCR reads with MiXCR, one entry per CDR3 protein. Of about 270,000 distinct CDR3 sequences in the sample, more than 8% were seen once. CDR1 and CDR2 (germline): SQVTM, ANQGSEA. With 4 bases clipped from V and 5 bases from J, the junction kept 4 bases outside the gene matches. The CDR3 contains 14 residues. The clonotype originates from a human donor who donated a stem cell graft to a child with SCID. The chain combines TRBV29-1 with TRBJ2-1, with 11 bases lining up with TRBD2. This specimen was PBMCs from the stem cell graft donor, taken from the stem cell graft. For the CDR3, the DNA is TGCAGCGTTGGGCGACTAGCGGGGAACAATGAGCAGTTCTTC. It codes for CSVGRLAGNNEQFF.